This T cell receptor (beta chain) is drawn from a study of OX40 agonist ivuxolimab in advanced cancers. Generated by immunoSEQ multiplex PCR, the TCRdb table keeps only in-frame clones and is missing some. The table records tens of thousands of clones, approximately 89% of them present only once. Germline V gene data show CDR1 as SGHRS and CDR2 as YFSETQ. The CDR3 length is 15 residues. With V trimmed by 4 bases and J by 4 bases, 6 bases remained unmatched. This chain uses TRBV5-1 with TRBJ2-5; 11 nucleotides line up with TRBD2. The sample consisted of CD4+ or CD8+ T cells sorted from blood, taken in a trial of the OX40 agonist ivuxolimab. The sequence derives from an adult with an advanced solid tumor such as melanoma, head and neck, liver or kidney cancer. CDR3 DNA: TGCGCCAGCAGCCTGGGACTAGCGGCATTAGAGACCCAGTACTTC. Translation gives CASSLGLAALETQYF.